The present entry profiles one T cell receptor beta chain with its context. The sample originates from a study of blood T cell repertoires in COVID-19. Turning to the study itself: Both acute and convalescent COVID-19 samples were obtained from the United States, Italy and Spain. Sample material is recorded as cDNA or gDNA derived from T cells, B-cell-depleted T cells, or PBMCs.

In the study's own analysis: Researchers report that nucleated cell counts were estimated from reference gene primer amplification. The protocol was immunoSEQ multiplex PCR, while the TCRdb copy is restricted to in-frame clones and leaves out a portion. That table supplies the V and J calls and clone size; D and trimming were determined from the DNA. In the table there are over 150,000 clones, more than 70% of which are singletons. The CDR3 has 13 residues. Germline V gene sequence: CDR1 SGDLS, CDR2 YYNGEE. The V end lost 0 bases, the J end lost 4 bases, and 7 bases lay between the germline ends. The receptor comes from a man aged 50 to 59 who had recovered from COVID-19. The genes are TRBV9 and TRBJ1-1, with a tentative D call TRBD1 (5 bases). The sample was peripheral blood. The chain's CDR3 is CASSVEGVTEAFF. The CDR3 DNA sequence: TGTGCCAGCAGCGTAGAAGGGGTCACTGAAGCTTTCTTT.